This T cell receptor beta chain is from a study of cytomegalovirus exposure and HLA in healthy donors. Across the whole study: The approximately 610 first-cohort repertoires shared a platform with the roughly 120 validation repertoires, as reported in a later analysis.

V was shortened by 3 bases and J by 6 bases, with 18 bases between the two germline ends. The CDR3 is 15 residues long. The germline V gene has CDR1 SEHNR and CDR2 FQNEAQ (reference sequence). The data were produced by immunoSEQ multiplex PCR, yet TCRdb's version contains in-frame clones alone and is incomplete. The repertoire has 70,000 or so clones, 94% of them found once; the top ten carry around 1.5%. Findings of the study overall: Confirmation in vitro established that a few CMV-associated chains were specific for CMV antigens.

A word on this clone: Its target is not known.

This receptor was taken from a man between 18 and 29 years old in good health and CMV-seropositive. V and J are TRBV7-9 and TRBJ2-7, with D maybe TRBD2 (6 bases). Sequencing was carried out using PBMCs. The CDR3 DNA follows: TGTGCCAGCAGCTTGGCCACGGACTATGCCGGCGAGCAGTACTTC. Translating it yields CASSLATDYAGEQYF.